This T cell receptor beta chain was retrieved from a study of regulatory T cells in long-lasting Graves disease. General study findings and limits: Preferential use of TRBV28, TRBJ1-2 and TRBJ2-5 was seen in persistent disease. Clonotypes that were public and shared totalled some 2,900 in persistent patients versus 850 to 1,000 in new patients.

The CDR3 runs 15 residues. V lost 4 bases, J lost 5 bases, and 18 bases lay in between. Construction of the TCR beta libraries employed iRepertoire HTBI primers in conjunction with Arm-PCR of CDR3 regions. As originally analysed: Segment identification across samples yielded 62 TRBV and fewer than 15 TRBJ segments. TCRdb passed the multiplex PCR reads through MiXCR, listing each CDR3 protein once. The V and J calls were not made by the authors but by TCRdb's processing. The table records about 470,000 distinct CDR3 sequences, approximately 21% of them present only once. The time point was: persistent/refractory GD, antithyroid drugs over 5 years with positive TRAb. PBMC-derived RNA was used for the TCR library. This clonotype came up many times. Its antigen remains unidentified.

The TCR comes from a female donor with Graves disease. The chain has TRBV12-3 or TRBV12-4 and TRBJ2-7, with D tentatively TRBD2 (6 bases). Here the sequenced sample was peripheral blood mononuclear cells (PBMCs), taken when the disease was refractory, from a patient treated with antithyroid drugs. The CDR3 reads CASSSDGGIGDEQYF. For the CDR3, the DNA is TGTGCCAGCAGTTCGGACGGGGGTATTGGAGACGAGCAGTACTTC.